A single T cell receptor (beta chain) is shown here with its context. Data came from immunoSEQ multiplex PCR; TCRdb stores just in-frame clones and leaves some out. The table shows approximately 130,000 clones, with less than 97% occurring only once. The data belong to a study of T cell changes during pregnancy in multiple sclerosis. This TCR was sampled from a female donor with multiple sclerosis, enrolled in a pregnancy study. Sequenced material: peripheral blood, taken after pregnancy.

The CDR3 nucleotides read TGTGCCAGCAGCCATGATGACGGTCGGAGCTCCTACGAGCAGTACTTC. Its protein is CASSHDDGRSSYEQYF. The chain employs TRBV16 and TRBJ2-7; D is unresolved. Trimming pared 3 bases from V and 0 bases from J, leaving 15 bases between. CDR1 and CDR2 from the germline V gene are KGHSY and FQNENV. CDR3 length: 16 amino acids.